This is a list of T cell receptor beta chains from one sample in a study of T-cell memory formation after mild COVID-19. MiXCR, applied by TCRdb to the 5' RACE reads, yields one record per CDR3 protein. Of fewer than 700,000 distinct CDR3 sequences listed, approximately 19% are singletons. The sequenced sample consisted of PBMCs or a T cell subset sorted from them (not recorded which). These receptors originate from an adult woman who had mild COVID-19 (a few samples of this study predate the infection). Cell type and time point are not known. The CDR3 runs from the conserved cysteine through the conserved F or W. A D gene is named only where the DNA matches it firmly. Rows give clone size only sometimes, using once, few, many, or a class for an expanded clone.

CASRETVDRGSFYGYTF	TGTGCCAGCAGGGAGACCGTCGACAGGGGCTCGTTCTATGGCTACACCTTC	TRBD1	TRBV2	TRBJ1-2	once
CASTGTGRDTGELFF	TGTGCCAGCACAGGGACAGGGAGAGACACCGGGGAGCTGTTTTTT	TRBD1	TRBV6-1	TRBJ2-2	few
CASRQGHEQYF	TGTGCCAGCCGGCAGGGACACGAGCAGTACTTC	.	TRBV21-1	TRBJ2-7	.
CASSTGPSGVYYEQYF	TGTGCCAGTAGTACCGGCCCTAGCGGAGTTTACTACGAGCAGTACTTC	TRBD2	TRBV19	TRBJ2-7	few
CASSLAGPRLADSYNEQFF	TGCGCCAGCAGCTTGGCGGGACCCCGGCTAGCGGACTCCTACAATGAGCAGTTCTTC	TRBD2	TRBV5-1	TRBJ2-1	few
CSVAPGTGGFDEQYF	TGCAGCGTTGCACCTGGGACAGGGGGCTTTGACGAGCAGTACTTC	TRBD1	TRBV29-1	TRBJ2-7	few
CATMDSSYYNEQFF	TGTGCCACAATGGACAGCTCCTATTACAATGAGCAGTTCTTC	.	TRBV24-1	TRBJ2-1	few
CATSSGTGTVNQPQHF	TGTGCCACCAGTTCTGGTACGGGGACGGTCAATCAGCCCCAGCATTTT	.	TRBV24-1	TRBJ1-5	.
CASSLSQTGVTDTQYF	TGTGCCAGCAGCTTATCACAGACGGGGGTCACAGATACGCAGTATTTT	.	TRBV7-9	TRBJ2-3	.
CASTTGSGGEQFF	TGTGCCAGCACAACTGGGAGTGGGGGTGAGCAGTTCTTC	.	TRBV18	TRBJ2-1	.
CSASPGERIYEQYF	TGCAGTGCTAGTCCCGGGGAAAGGATATACGAGCAGTACTTC	.	TRBV20-1	TRBJ2-7	.
CATRGEGPHNEQFF	TGTGCCACCAGAGGGGAGGGGCCTCACAATGAGCAGTTCTTC	TRBD2	TRBV15	TRBJ2-1	few
CSAEQGSTDTQYF	TGCAGTGCTGAACAGGGGAGCACAGATACGCAGTATTTT	TRBD1	TRBV20-1	TRBJ2-3	few
CASSLGSRSGYSYEQYF	TGCGCCAGCAGCTTGGGGTCACGTAGCGGGTACTCCTACGAGCAGTACTTC	TRBD2	TRBV5-1	TRBJ2-7	few